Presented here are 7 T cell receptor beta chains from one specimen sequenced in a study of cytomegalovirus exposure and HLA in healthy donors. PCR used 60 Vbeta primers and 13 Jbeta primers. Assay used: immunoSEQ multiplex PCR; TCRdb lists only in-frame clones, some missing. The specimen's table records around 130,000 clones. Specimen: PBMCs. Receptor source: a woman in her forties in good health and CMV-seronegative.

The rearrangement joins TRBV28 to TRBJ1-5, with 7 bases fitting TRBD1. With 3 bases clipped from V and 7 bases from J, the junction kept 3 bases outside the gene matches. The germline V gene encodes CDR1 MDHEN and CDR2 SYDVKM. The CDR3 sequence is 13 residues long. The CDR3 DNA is TGTGCCAGCAGTTTTTCGACAGGGCAGCCCCAGCATTTT. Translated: CASSFSTGQPQHF.

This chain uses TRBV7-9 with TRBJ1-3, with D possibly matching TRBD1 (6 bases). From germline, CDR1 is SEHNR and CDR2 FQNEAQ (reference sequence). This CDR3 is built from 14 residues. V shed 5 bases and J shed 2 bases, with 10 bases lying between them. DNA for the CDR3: TGTGCCAGCAGCACCGACAGGACTGGAAACACCATATATTTT. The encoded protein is CASSTDRTGNTIYF.

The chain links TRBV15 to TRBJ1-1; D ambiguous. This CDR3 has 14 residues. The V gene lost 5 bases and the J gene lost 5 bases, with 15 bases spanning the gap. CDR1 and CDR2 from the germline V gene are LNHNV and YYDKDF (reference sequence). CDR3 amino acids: CATSPPGASTEAFF. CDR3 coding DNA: TGTGCCACCAGCCCGCCGGGAGCGAGTACTGAAGCTTTCTTT.

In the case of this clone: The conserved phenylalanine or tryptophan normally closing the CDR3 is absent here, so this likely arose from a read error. The DNA of the CDR3 is TGTGCCAGCAGCTTACGACAGGGCTATGGCTACACCTCC. It encodes CASSLRQGYGYTS. The chain links TRBV5-6 to TRBJ1-2; 7 nucleotides align to TRBD1. There are 13 residues in the CDR3. V dropped 2 bases and J dropped 4; count of bases not matched to a gene: 2. Germline CDR1 is SGHDT and CDR2 is YYEEEE.

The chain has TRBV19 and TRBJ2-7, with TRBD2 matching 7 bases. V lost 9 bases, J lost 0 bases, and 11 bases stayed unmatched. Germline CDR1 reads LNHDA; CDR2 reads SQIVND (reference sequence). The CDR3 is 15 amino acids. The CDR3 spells CASAPGGASSYEQYF. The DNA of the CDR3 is TGTGCCAGCGCCCCGGGAGGCGCGAGCTCCTACGAGCAGTACTTC.

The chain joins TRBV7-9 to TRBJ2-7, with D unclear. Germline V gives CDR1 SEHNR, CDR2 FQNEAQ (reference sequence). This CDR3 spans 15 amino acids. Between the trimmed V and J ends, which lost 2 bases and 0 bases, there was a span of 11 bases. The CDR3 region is CASSLRAPLSYEQYF. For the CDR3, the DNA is TGTGCCAGCAGCTTACGCGCGCCTCTCTCCTACGAGCAGTACTTC. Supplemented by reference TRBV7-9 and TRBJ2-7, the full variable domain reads DTGVSQNPRHKITKRGQNVTFRCDPISEHNRLYWYRQTLGQGPEFLTYFQNEAQLEKSRLLSDRFSAERPKGSFSTLEIQRTEQGDSAMYLCASSLRAPLSYEQYFGPGTRLTVT.

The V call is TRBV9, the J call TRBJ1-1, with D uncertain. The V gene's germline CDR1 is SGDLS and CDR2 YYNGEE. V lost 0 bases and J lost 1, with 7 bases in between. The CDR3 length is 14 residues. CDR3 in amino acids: CASSVEHTNTEAFF. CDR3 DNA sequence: TGTGCCAGCAGCGTAGAACACACGAACACTGAAGCTTTCTTT.